Below are 25 T cell receptor beta chains sequenced from a single sample in a study of molecular identifiers for immune sequencing clone quantification. Via MiXCR, TCRdb re-called the PCR reads, giving one row per CDR3 protein. The table includes under 800,000 distinct CDR3 sequences, 25% detected once. Material: naive CD8+ T cells from blood, with Jurkat cell RNA spiked in. Subset reported: FACS-sorted CD8+CD4-CCR7+CD45RA+ naive T cells. The receptors here all came from a human donor in good health. Some libraries in this study had Jurkat cell RNA spiked in.

V usage is TRBV6-2 or TRBV6-3 and J usage is TRBJ1-5, with 7 bases identical to TRBD1. In germline, CDR1 is MNHEY, CDR2 SVGEGT. V lost 0 bases to trimming and J lost 7 bases; unmatched junction nucleotides: 9. The CDR3 is 16 residues long. CDR3 region: CASSYSRGPAIQPQHF. The CDR3 region has the DNA TGTGCCAGCAGTTACTCTAGGGGGCCAGCCATCCAGCCCCAGCATTTT.

This clonotype was observed many times. CDR3 loop: CSARDPDTSSYNSPLHF. Here the CDR3 DNA reads TGCAGTGCTAGAGATCCGGACACCAGCTCCTATAATTCACCCCTCCACTTT. The V and J genes are TRBV20-1 and TRBJ1-6; D perhaps matches TRBD1 (5 bases). CDR1 is DFQATT, CDR2 SNEGSKA, per germline (reference sequence). The CDR3 is 17 amino acids. V was clipped by 0 bases and J by 0 bases, with 12 bases between them.

This clonotype was recorded at least ten times. J is TRBJ1-1 and V is TRBV7-8; 10 bases match TRBD1. Germline V gene data show CDR1 as SGHVS and CDR2 as FQNEAQ. The CDR3 length is 16 residues. With V trimmed by 1 base and J by 5 bases, 7 bases remained unmatched. CDR3 protein: CASSLVRTGGVTEAFF. CDR3 nucleotide sequence: TGTGCCAGCAGCTTAGTCAGGACAGGGGGAGTAACTGAAGCTTTCTTT. Variable domain in full (rest from reference TRBV7-8 and TRBJ1-1): GAGVSQSPRYKVAKRGQDVALRCDPISGHVSLFWYQQALGQGPEFLTYFQNEAQLDKSGLPSDRFFAERPEGSVSTLKIQRTQQEDSAVYLCASSLVRTGGVTEAFFGQGTRLTVV.

This clonotype came up many times. This chain uses TRBV29-1 with TRBJ1-2; D is possibly TRBD1 (6 bases). Germline CDR1 and CDR2: SQVTM and ANQGSEA. This CDR3 has 14 residues. The germline V and J ends were trimmed by 3 bases and 4 bases, with 15 bases remaining between them. CDR3 region: CSVDDRPRAYGYTF. DNA of the CDR3: TGCAGCGTTGATGACAGGCCCCGAGCCTATGGCTACACCTTC.

Concerning this clonotype: One base away lies a much larger clone, so this may be a sequencing read error. V usage is TRBV6-2 or TRBV6-3 and J usage is TRBJ2-5, with 7 bases aligning to TRBD1. With 0 bases clipped from V and 0 bases from J, the junction kept 7 bases outside the gene matches. The CDR3 has 17 residues. CDR1 and CDR2 (germline): MNHEY, SVGEGT. The CDR3 sequence is CASSYSGTATNQETQYF. CDR3 in DNA: TGTGCCAGCAGTTACTCCGGGACAGCGACCAACCAAGAGACCCAGTACTTC.

In this sample, this clonotype turned up many times. The chain joins TRBV20-1 to TRBJ1-6; 9 bases are shared with TRBD1. The length of the CDR3 is 16 residues. CDR1 DFQATT and CDR2 SNEGSKA come from the germline V gene (reference sequence). V gave up 3 bases and J gave up 14 bases; unmatched junction bases: 17. The CDR3 loop reads CSARDFDRDREPALHF. CDR3 DNA: TGCAGTGCTAGGGATTTTGACCGGGACAGGGAACCGGCCCTCCACTTT.

This clonotype was observed a handful of times. The chain is built from TRBV20-1 and TRBJ1-2, with D unclear. The germline CDR1 and CDR2 sequences are DFQATT and SNEGSKA (reference sequence). V shed 3 bases and J shed 4 bases, with 9 bases lying between them. The CDR3 has 12 residues. Here the CDR3 DNA reads TGCAGTGCTAGGGACGGAAGCTATGGCTACACCTTC. Protein product: CSARDGSYGYTF.

For this clonotype: This sequence may be a read error, since a much larger clone differs from it by one base. The rearrangement uses TRBV20-1 and TRBJ2-3, with D possibly matching TRBD1 (6 bases). This CDR3 contains 15 residues. Germline-derived CDR1 and CDR2 are DFQATT and SNEGSKA (reference sequence). The CDR3 DNA follows: TGCAGTGCTGAAGACCTAGGACAGAACACAGATACGCGGTATTTT. It is translated as CSAEDLGQNTDTRYF.

This chain connects TRBV6-1 to TRBJ1-6, with 7 bases lining up with TRBD1. Germline V gives CDR1 MNHNS, CDR2 SASEGT. After removal of 3 bases from V and 0 bases from J, the junction contained 5 bases not matched to a gene. The CDR3 sequence is 17 residues long. The CDR3: CASSDMTGSSYNSPLHF. CDR3 DNA: TGTGCCAGCAGTGATATGACAGGGAGCTCCTATAATTCACCCCTCCACTTT.

This clonotype has only a few counts. J is TRBJ2-2 and V is TRBV7-9; TRBD2 might be the D (6 bases). This CDR3 has 16 residues. Germline values: CDR1 SEHNR, CDR2 FQNEAQ (reference sequence). Deletions cut 2 bases from V and 5 bases from J, with 15 bases between. The CDR3 loop is CASSLSRGGKTGELFF. In nucleotides, the CDR3 is TGTGCCAGCAGCTTAAGTAGGGGAGGAAAGACCGGGGAGCTGTTTTTT.

The chain carries TRBV29-1 and TRBJ2-7, with a tentative D call TRBD2 (5 bases). The CDR3 has 13 residues. Trimming took off 4 bases at V and 0 bases at J, with 10 bases between the two ends. Germline assignment: CDR1 SQVTM and CDR2 ANQGSEA. The CDR3 sequence is CSVVDGNSYEQYF. The CDR3 nucleotides are TGCAGCGTTGTTGACGGGAACTCCTACGAGCAGTACTTC.

This clonotype was detected ten times or more. CDR3 nucleotide sequence: TGTGCCAGCAGTCCCGGCGACAGTTTCAATCAGCCCCAGCATTTT. This sequence encodes CASSPGDSFNQPQHF. The rearrangement joins TRBV27 to TRBJ1-5; weak D call: TRBD1 (5 bases). V shed 5 bases and J shed 3 bases, with 14 bases lying between them. CDR1 is MNHEY and CDR2 is SMNVEV in the germline V gene (reference sequence). The CDR3 sequence is 15 residues long.

This chain uses TRBV28 with TRBJ1-2; D is ambiguous. Trimming took off 7 bases at V and 3 bases at J, with 15 bases between the two ends. The CDR3 is 14 amino acids. Germline assignment: CDR1 MDHEN and CDR2 SYDVKM. The CDR3 spells CASTNAGVDYGYTF. The CDR3 region has the DNA TGTGCCAGCACCAACGCGGGCGTGGACTATGGCTACACCTTC.

In its sample, this clonotype was seen many times. The V call is TRBV11-2, the J call TRBJ2-7, with D perhaps TRBD1 (7 bases). V was trimmed by 4 bases and J by 7 bases, leaving 14 bases between them. This CDR3 has 13 amino acids. The germline CDR1 and CDR2 sequences are SGHAT and FQNNGV. CDR3 bases: TGTGCCAGCAGCTCCCACCAGGGGGGAGAGCAGTACTTC. Protein sequence: CASSSHQGGEQYF.

V gene TRBV5-1 combines with J gene TRBJ1-4, with unresolved D. CDR3 size: 17 residues. Germline values: CDR1 SGHRS, CDR2 YFSETQ. Deletions cut 1 base from V and 0 bases from J, with 13 bases between. DNA for the CDR3: TGCGCCAGCAGCTTGCTTCCCCGGACGGCAACTAATGAAAAACTGTTTTTT. Its translation: CASSLLPRTATNEKLFF.

To note about this clonotype: Germline and junction disagree at one end, which may indicate a read error. The chain has TRBV3-1 and TRBJ2-7; 12 bases are shared with TRBD2. CDR1 and CDR2 (germline): LGHDT, YNNKEL (reference sequence). This CDR3 is 19 amino acids long. CDR3 DNA sequence: TGTGCCAGCAGCCAAGTGGGCTCGGGGCCCGGGACTAGCGGGCACGAGCAGTGCTTC. Amino acids: CASSQVGSGPGTSGHEQCF.

This clonotype was picked up many times. This chain uses TRBV7-2 with TRBJ2-7; 16 bases are shared with TRBD2. CDR1 is SGHTA and CDR2 is FQGNSA in the germline V gene. This CDR3 is 17 amino acids long. After removal of 1 base from V and 4 bases from J, the junction contained 4 bases not matched to a gene. The CDR3 protein is CASSLVGLAGGWYEQYF. CDR3 nucleotides: TGTGCCAGCAGCTTAGTGGGACTAGCGGGAGGGTGGTACGAGCAGTACTTC.

The V gene is TRBV25-1, the J gene TRBJ2-5, with D possibly matching TRBD1 (6 bases). Germline values: CDR1 MGHDK, CDR2 SYGVNS. This CDR3 is built from 14 residues. V shed 3 bases and J shed 4 bases, with 12 bases lying between them. CDR3 in amino acids: CASSDTGFGETQYF. The CDR3 region has the DNA TGTGCCAGCAGTGACACAGGGTTCGGAGAGACCCAGTACTTC.

In its sample, this clonotype was seen a few times. The junction departs from the called germline gene at one end, perhaps through a read error. The chain carries TRBV29-1 and TRBJ2-1; 10 bases are shared with TRBD2. There are 15 residues in the CDR3. Germline assignment: CDR1 SQVTM and CDR2 ANQGSEA. The CDR3 coding sequence is TGCAGCGTGGAAGGACTAGCGGACTCCTACAATGAGCAGTTCTTC. Translated: CSVEGLADSYNEQFF.

This sequence joins TRBV2 and TRBJ2-3; 8 positions agree with TRBD2. From germline, CDR1 is SNHLY and CDR2 FYNNEI. After removal of 6 bases from V and 0 bases from J, the junction contained 14 bases not matched to a gene. This CDR3 is 18 amino acids long. CDR3 bases: TGTGCCAGCAGCTACCAACGGGGGGGCCGGATGAGCACAGATACGCAGTATTTT. It translates to CASSYQRGGRMSTDTQYF. Looking up the rest from reference TRBV2 and TRBJ2-3 gives the full variable domain: EPEVTQTPSHQVTQMGQEVILRCVPISNHLYFYWYRQILGQKVEFLVSFYNNEISEKSEIFDDQFSVERPDGSNFTLKIRSTKLEDSAMYFCASSYQRGGRMSTDTQYFGPGTRLTVL.

V and J are TRBV30 and TRBJ2-3, with D perhaps given as TRBD1 or TRBD2 (5 bases each). Germline assignment: CDR1 GTSNPN and CDR2 SVGIG (reference sequence). This CDR3 is built from 15 residues. Trimming took off 0 bases at V and 0 bases at J, with 10 bases between the two ends. The CDR3 sequence is CAWSVLGGSTDTQYF. The CDR3 DNA is TGTGCCTGGAGTGTACTTGGGGGAAGCACAGATACGCAGTATTTT.

There are many counts of this clonotype. The rearrangement links TRBV6-1 to TRBJ1-1; D call uncertain. The V end was cut by 6 bases, the J end by 0 bases, with 20 bases between. The CDR3 spans 17 residues. Germline V lookup: CDR1 MNHNS, CDR2 SASEGT. This chain's CDR3 is CASRTPAASKLNTEAFF. In nucleotides, the CDR3 is TGTGCCAGCAGGACACCAGCCGCATCGAAACTGAACACTGAAGCTTTCTTT.

This sequence joins TRBV19 and TRBJ1-2; D is perhaps TRBD1 (6 bases). V was clipped by 4 bases and J by 7 bases, with 16 bases between them. Germline V gives CDR1 LNHDA, CDR2 SQIVND (reference sequence). CDR3 size: 14 residues. The CDR3 loop is CASSRTDLYSGYTF. In DNA, the CDR3 is TGTGCCAGTAGTAGGACAGACCTTTATTCTGGCTACACCTTC.

This clonotype was observed many times. The gene calls are TRBV7-6 and TRBJ2-2, with D unclear. Trimming removed 5 bases from V and 4 bases from J, with 11 bases in between. Germline V gene sequence: CDR1 SGHVS, CDR2 FNYEAQ. The CDR3 spans 14 residues. CDR3 bases: TGTGCCAGCAGCCGGGTCCTAGGCACCGGGGAGCTGTTTTTT. Protein: CASSRVLGTGELFF.

This clonotype was seen a few times. This chain links TRBV27 with TRBJ2-5, with 9 bases aligning to TRBD2. Germline V gene data show CDR1 as MNHEY and CDR2 as SMNVEV (reference sequence). The J segment lost 4 bases and the V segment lost 6 bases, leaving 6 bases of the junction unmatched. This CDR3 has 14 residues. The CDR3 sequence is CASSFTSGLETQYF. CDR3 in DNA: TGTGCCAGCAGCTTTACTAGCGGGTTAGAGACCCAGTACTTC.